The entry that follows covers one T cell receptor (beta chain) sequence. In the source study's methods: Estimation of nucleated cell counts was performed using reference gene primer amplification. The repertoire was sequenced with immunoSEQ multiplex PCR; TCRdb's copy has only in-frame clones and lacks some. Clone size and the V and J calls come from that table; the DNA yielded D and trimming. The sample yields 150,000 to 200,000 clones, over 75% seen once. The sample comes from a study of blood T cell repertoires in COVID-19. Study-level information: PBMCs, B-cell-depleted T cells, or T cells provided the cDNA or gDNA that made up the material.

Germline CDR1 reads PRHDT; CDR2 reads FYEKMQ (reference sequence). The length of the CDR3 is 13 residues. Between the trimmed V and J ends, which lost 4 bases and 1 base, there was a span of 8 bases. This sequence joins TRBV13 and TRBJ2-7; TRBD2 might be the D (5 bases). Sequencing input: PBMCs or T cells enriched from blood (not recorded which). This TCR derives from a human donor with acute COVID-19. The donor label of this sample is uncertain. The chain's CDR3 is CASSSRGSYEQYF. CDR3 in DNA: TGTGCCAGCAGCTCCCGGGGTTCCTACGAGCAGTACTTC.